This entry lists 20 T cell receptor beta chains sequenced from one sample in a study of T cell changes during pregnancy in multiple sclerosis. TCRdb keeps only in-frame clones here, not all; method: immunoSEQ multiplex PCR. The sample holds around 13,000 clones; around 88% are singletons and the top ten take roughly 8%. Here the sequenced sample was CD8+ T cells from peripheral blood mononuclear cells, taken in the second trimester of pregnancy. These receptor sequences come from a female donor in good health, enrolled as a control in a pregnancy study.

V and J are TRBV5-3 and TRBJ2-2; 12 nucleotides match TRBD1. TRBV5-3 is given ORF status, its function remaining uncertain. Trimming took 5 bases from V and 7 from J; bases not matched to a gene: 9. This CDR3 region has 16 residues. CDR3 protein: CARSAGTGGWVGELFF. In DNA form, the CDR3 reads TGTGCCAGAAGTGCCGGGACAGGGGGCTGGGTCGGGGAGCTGTTTTTT.

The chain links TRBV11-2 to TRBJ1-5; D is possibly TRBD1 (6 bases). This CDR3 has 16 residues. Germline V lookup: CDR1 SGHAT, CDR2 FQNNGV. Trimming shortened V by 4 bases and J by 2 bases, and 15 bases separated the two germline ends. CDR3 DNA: TGTGCCAGCAGCTCGACAGGACGTGATGGCAATCAGCCCCAGCATTTT. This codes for CASSSTGRDGNQPQHF.

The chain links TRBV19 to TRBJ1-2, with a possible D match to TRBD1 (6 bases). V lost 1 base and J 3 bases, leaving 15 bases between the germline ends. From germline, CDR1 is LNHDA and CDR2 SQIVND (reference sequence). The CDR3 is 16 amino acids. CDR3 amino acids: CASSIGDTPGDYGYTF. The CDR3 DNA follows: TGTGCCAGTAGTATAGGCGACACCCCAGGGGACTATGGCTACACCTTC. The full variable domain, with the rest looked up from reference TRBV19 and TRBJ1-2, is DGGITQSPKYLFRKEGQNVTLSCEQNLNHDAMYWYRQDPGQGLRLIYYSQIVNDFQKGDIAEGYSVSREKKESFPLTVTSAQKNPTAFYLCASSIGDTPGDYGYTFGSGTRLTVV.

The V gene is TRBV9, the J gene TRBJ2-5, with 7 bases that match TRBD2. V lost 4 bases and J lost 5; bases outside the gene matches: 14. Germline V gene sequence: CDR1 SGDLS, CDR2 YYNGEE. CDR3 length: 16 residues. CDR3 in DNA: TGTGCCAGCAGCCCCCCCCTAGGGGAGGGCGGGGAGACCCAGTACTTC. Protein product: CASSPPLGEGGETQYF.

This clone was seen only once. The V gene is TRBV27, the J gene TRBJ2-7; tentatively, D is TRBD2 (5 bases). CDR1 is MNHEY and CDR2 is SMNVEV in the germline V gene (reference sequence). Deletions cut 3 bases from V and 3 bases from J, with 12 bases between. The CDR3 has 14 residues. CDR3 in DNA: TGTGCCAGCAGTTTCCTGTCTAGCTTCTACGAGCAGTACTTC. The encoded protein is CASSFLSSFYEQYF.

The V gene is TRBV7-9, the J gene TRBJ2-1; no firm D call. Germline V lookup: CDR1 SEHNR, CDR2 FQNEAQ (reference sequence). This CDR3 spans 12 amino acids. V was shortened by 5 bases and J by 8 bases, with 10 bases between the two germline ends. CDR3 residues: CASSPFADEQFF. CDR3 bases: TGTGCCAGCAGCCCCTTCGCGGATGAGCAGTTCTTC.

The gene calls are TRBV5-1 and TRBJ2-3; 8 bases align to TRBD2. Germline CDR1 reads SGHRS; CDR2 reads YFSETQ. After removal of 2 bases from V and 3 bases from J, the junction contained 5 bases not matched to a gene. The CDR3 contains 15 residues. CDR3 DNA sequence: TGCGCCAGCAGCTTCGGACTAGCAGGTACAGATACGCAGTATTTT. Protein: CASSFGLAGTDTQYF. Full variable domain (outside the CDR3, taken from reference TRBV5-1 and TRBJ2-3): KAGVTQTPRYLIKTRGQQVTLSCSPISGHRSVSWYQQTPGQGLQFLFEYFSETQRNKGNFPGRFSGRQFSNSRSEMNVSTLELGDSALYLCASSFGLAGTDTQYFGPGTRLTVL.

DNA for the CDR3: TGTGCCTGGAGTACACCCCGTCAGGGGGGTCTTGAAGCTTTCTTT. Translating gives CAWSTPRQGGLEAFF. The chain employs TRBV30 and TRBJ1-1, with 7 bases aligning to TRBD1. There are 15 residues in the CDR3. Germline values: CDR1 GTSNPN, CDR2 SVGIG (reference sequence). After removal of 2 bases from V and 7 bases from J, the junction contained 13 bases not matched to a gene.

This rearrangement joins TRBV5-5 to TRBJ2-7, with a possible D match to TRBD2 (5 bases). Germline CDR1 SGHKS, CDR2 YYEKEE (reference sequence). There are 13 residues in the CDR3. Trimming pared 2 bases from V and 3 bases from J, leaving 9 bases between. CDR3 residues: CASSLMEDYEQYF. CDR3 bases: TGTGCCAGCAGCTTAATGGAGGACTACGAGCAGTACTTC. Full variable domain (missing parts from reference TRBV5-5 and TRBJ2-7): DAGVTQSPTHLIKTRGQQVTLRCSPISGHKSVSWYQQVLGQGPQFIFQYYEKEERGRGNFPDRFSARQFPNYSSELNVNALLLGDSALYLCASSLMEDYEQYFGPGTRLTVT.

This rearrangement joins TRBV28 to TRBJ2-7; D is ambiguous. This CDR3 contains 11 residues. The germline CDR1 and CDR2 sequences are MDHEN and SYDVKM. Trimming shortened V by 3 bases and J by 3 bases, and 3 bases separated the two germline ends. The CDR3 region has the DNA TGTGCCAGCAGTTTCTTCTACGAGCAGTACTTC. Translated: CASSFFYEQYF.

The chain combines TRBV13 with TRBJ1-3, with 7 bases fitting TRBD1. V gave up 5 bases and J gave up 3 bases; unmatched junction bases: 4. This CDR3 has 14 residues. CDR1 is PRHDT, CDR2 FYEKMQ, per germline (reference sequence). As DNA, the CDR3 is TGTGCCAGCAGCATAAGGGGGCATGGAAACACCATATATTTT. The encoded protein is CASSIRGHGNTIYF.

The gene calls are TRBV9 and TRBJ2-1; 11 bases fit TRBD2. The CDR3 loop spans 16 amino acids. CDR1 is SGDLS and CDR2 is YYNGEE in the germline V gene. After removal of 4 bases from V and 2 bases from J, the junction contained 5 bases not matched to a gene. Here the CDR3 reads CASSPGTSGPYNEQFF. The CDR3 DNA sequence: TGTGCCAGCAGCCCAGGGACTAGCGGTCCCTACAATGAGCAGTTCTTC.

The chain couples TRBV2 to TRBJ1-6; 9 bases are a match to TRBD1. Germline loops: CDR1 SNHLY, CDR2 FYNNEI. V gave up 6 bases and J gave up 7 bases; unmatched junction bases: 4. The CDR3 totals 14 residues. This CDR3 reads CASRRTGDNSPLHF. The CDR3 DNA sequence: TGTGCCAGCAGGCGGACAGGGGACAATTCACCCCTCCACTTT.

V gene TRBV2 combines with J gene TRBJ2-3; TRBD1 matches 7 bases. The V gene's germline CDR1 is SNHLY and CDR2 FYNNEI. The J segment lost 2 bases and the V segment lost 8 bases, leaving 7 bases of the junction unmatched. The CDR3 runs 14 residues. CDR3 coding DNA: TGTGCCAGCTCCCGGGACAGCAACACAGATACGCAGTATTTT. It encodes CASSRDSNTDTQYF.

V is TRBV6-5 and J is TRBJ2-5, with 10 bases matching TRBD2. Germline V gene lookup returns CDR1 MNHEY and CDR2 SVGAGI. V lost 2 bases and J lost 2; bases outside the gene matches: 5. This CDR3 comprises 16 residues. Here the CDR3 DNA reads TGTGCCAGCAGTTACGCGAGCGGGGGGGCTCAAGAGACCCAGTACTTC. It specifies CASSYASGGAQETQYF.

CDR3 sequence: CASSQDGVSGANVLTF. The CDR3 bases are TGCGCCAGCAGCCAAGACGGAGTGTCTGGGGCCAACGTCCTGACTTTC. The rearrangement links TRBV4-3 to TRBJ2-6; D unclear. Trimming cost V 0 bases and J 1 base, with 7 bases left between them. Looked up from germline, CDR1 is LGHNA and CDR2 is YSLEER. This CDR3 region has 16 residues.

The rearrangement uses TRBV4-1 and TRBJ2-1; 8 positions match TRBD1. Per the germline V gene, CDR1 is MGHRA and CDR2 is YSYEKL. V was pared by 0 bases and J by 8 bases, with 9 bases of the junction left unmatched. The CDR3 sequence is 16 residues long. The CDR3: CASSQDGVPGGDEQFF. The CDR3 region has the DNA TGCGCCAGCAGCCAAGATGGCGTTCCAGGGGGCGATGAGCAGTTCTTC.

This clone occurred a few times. The CDR3 DNA is TGTGCCAGCAGCGTTGATGGAGGGACAGATACGCAGTATTTT. This encodes CASSVDGGTDTQYF. The chain couples TRBV11-2 to TRBJ2-3; the D gene is possibly TRBD2 (6 bases). The CDR3 extends over 14 amino acids. V lost 5 bases and J lost 3, with 12 bases in between. Germline-derived CDR1 and CDR2 are SGHAT and FQNNGV. Full variable domain (missing parts from reference TRBV11-2 and TRBJ2-3): EAGVAQSPRYKIIEKRQSVAFWCNPISGHATLYWYQQILGQGPKLLIQFQNNGVVDDSQLPKDRFSAERLKGVDSTLKIQPAKLEDSAVYLCASSVDGGTDTQYFGPGTRLTVL.

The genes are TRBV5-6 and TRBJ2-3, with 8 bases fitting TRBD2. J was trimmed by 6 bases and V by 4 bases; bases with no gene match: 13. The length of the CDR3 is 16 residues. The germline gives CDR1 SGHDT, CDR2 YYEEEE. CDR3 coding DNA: TGTGCCAGCAGCGTAGTGGGACTAGTCGGGTTCGATACGCAGTATTTT. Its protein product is CASSVVGLVGFDTQYF.

CDR3 sequence reads: CASSFGRDALGGYTF. The DNA for the CDR3 is TGTGCCAGCAGCTTTGGCAGGGATGCCCTGGGAGGCTACACCTTC. This sequence joins TRBV7-8 and TRBJ1-2; TRBD1 might be the D (5 bases). The V and J ends lost 3 bases and 8 bases respectively, with 19 bases between them. Germline V gene sequence: CDR1 SGHVS, CDR2 FQNEAQ. The CDR3 extends over 15 amino acids. The entire variable domain, with the rest obtained from reference TRBV7-8 and TRBJ1-2, is as follows: GAGVSQSPRYKVAKRGQDVALRCDPISGHVSLFWYQQALGQGPEFLTYFQNEAQLDKSGLPSDRFFAERPEGSVSTLKIQRTQQEDSAVYLCASSFGRDALGGYTFGSGTRLTVV.